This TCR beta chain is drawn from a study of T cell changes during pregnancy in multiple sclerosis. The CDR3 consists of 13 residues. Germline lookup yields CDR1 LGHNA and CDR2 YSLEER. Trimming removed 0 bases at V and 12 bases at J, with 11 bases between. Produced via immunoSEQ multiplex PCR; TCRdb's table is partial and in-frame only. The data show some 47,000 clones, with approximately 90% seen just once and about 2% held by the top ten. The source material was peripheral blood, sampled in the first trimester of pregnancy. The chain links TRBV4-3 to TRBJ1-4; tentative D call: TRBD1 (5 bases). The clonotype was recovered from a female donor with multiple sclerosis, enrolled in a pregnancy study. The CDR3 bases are TGCGCCAGCAGCCAAGATTGGGGCGGGGAACTGTTTTTT. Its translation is CASSQDWGGELFF.